Listed below are T cell receptor beta chains from one sample, sequenced in a study of beta chain features in type 1 diabetes. Produced via immunoSEQ multiplex PCR; TCRdb's table is partial and in-frame only. Here the sample spans hundreds of thousands of clones, 15% being singletons. Sequenced: naive CD4+ T cells from blood. These receptors came from a man aged 18 to 29 with type 1 diabetes. Each CDR3 is given with its conserved first and last residue. A D gene is named only where the DNA matches it firmly. A clone size is listed for some rows: how often the clone was seen (once, few, many), or a class if it is expanded.

j_call	d_call	clone_size	v_call	cdr3_nt	cdr3_aa
TRBJ2-3	.	.	TRBV4-2	TGTGCCAGCAGCCAAAAACCGGGGACTAGCACAGATACGCAGTATTTT	CASSQKPGTSTDTQYF
TRBJ2-7	.	.	TRBV15	TGTGCCACCAGCAGATCCGGGACAACACCCTACGAGCAGTACTTC	CATSRSGTTPYEQYF
TRBJ2-7	TRBD1	few	TRBV25-1	TGTGCCAGCAGTCCCGATGAAGGACAGGGTACTACGAAGCAGTACTTC	CASSPDEGQGTTKQYF
TRBJ2-5	.	.	TRBV7-9	TGTGCCAGCAGCTTTACAGGGTTAGGAGAGACCCAGTACTTC	CASSFTGLGETQYF
TRBJ2-7	TRBD1	.	TRBV27	TGTGCCAGCAGTTCTCGGGACAGGGGTCTCTTC	CASSSRDRGLF
TRBJ2-1	TRBD2	few	TRBV2	TGTGCCAGCAGCTCCAGCGGGGGGGGGTCCAATGAGCAGTTCTTC	CASSSSGGGSNEQFF
TRBJ2-1	TRBD2	few	TRBV7-7	TGTGCCAGCAGCTCCATATCCCTAGCGGGTGAGCAGTTCTTC	CASSSISLAGEQFF
TRBJ1-5	.	few	TRBV5-4	TGTGCCAGCAGCCGCGACAGAGACCAGCCCCAGCATTTT	CASSRDRDQPQHF
TRBJ2-7	TRBD2	.	TRBV30	TGTGCCTGGAGTGCCCTGACCGCGGGAGGGTACTACGAGCAGTACTTC	CAWSALTAGGYYEQYF
TRBJ1-1	TRBD1	.	TRBV18	TGTGCCAGCTCACCCCGGACAGGGGCGGAGGACACTGAAGCTTTCTTT	CASSPRTGAEDTEAFF
TRBJ2-6	.	few	TRBV30	TGTGCCTGCAATCAGGGGTGGTCTGGGGCCAACGTCCTGACTTTC	CACNQGWSGANVLTF
TRBJ2-5	.	few	TRBV28	TGTGCCAGCAGTCCCCGGGGGACCCAGTACTTC	CASSPRGTQYF
TRBJ2-7	TRBD1	few	TRBV9	TGTGCCAGCAGCTTTGGGACAGGGGACTCCTACGAGCAGTACTTC	CASSFGTGDSYEQYF
TRBJ2-1	TRBD2	.	TRBV19	TGTGCCAGTAGTTCGACTAGCTCGTCCTACAATGAGCAGTTCTTC	CASSSTSSSYNEQFF
TRBJ2-1	TRBD2	few	TRBV30	TGTGCCTGGAACGGCGGGGGGGCCTCCCGTTACAATGAGCAGTTCTTC	CAWNGGGASRYNEQFF
TRBJ2-5	TRBD1	.	TRBV7-2	TGTGCCAGCAGCTACCAGACAGGGGGAGAGACCCAGTACTTC	CASSYQTGGETQYF
TRBJ2-1	.	few	TRBV7-6	TGTGCCAGCAGCCACGCTTATAGCGTTGCCAATGAGCAGTTCTTC	CASSHAYSVANEQFF
TRBJ1-5	.	few	TRBV30	TGTGCCTGGAGTTCCCAGGACAGACGACAGCCCCAGCATTTT	CAWSSQDRRQPQHF
TRBJ2-2	.	few	TRBV5-5	TGTGCCAGCAGCTTCTATACCGGGGAGCTGTTTTTT	CASSFYTGELFF
TRBJ2-5	.	.	TRBV5-1	TGCGCCAGCAGCAACTCCGGGACTCGTATAGAGACCCAGTACTTC	CASSNSGTRIETQYF
TRBJ2-1	TRBD2	few	TRBV15	TGTGCCACCAGCAGAGATTTAGGACTAGCGGGACGAGACAATGAGCAGTTCTTC	CATSRDLGLAGRDNEQFF
TRBJ2-5	TRBD2	few	TRBV28	TGTGCCAGCAGTCCAGGACTAGCGGGGGTAGAGACCCAGTACTTC	CASSPGLAGVETQYF
TRBJ2-1	TRBD2	few	TRBV19	TGTGCCAGTAGTTCGGGGACTAGCGGGAGTTTCGATGAGCAGTTCTTC	CASSSGTSGSFDEQFF
TRBJ2-2	.	.	TRBV19	TGTGCCAGTAGTCGACTAGAGGGCAACACCGGGGAGCTGTTTTTT	CASSRLEGNTGELFF
TRBJ2-2	.	.	TRBV5-4	TGTGCCAGCAGCCCGCGTGGGGGGTTAACCGGGGAGCTGTTTTTT	CASSPRGGLTGELFF
TRBJ2-7	TRBD1	few	TRBV30	TGTGCCTACCAACAGGGGACCTACGAGCAGTACTTC	CAYQQGTYEQYF
TRBJ2-3	TRBD2	few	TRBV11-2	TGTGCCAGCAGCTACTACCGGAGGATAGCGGGGGGAACAGATACGCAGTATTTT	CASSYYRRIAGGTDTQYF
TRBJ2-3	.	once	TRBV9	TGTGCCAGCAGCTTAACGCCGGGAGACACAGATACGCAGTATTTT	CASSLTPGDTDTQYF
TRBJ1-2	.	few	TRBV5-1	TGCGCCAGCGGGAGTGAATATGGCTACACCTTC	CASGSEYGYTF
TRBJ2-3	.	few	TRBV30	TGTGCCTGGAATGACCCCACTAGCCCGTTTTCGTATACGCAGTATTTT	CAWNDPTSPFSYTQYF
TRBJ1-1	.	.	TRBV29-1	TGCAGCGTTGAAGGGAGAAGGGGTTTTGCTGAAGCTTTCTTT	CSVEGRRGFAEAFF
TRBJ2-6	TRBD1	few	TRBV5-6	TGTGCCAGCAGCGGGGACAGGGTGATTGGACGAGTCCTGACTTTC	CASSGDRVIGRVLTF
TRBJ1-2	.	.	TRBV21-1	TGTGCCAGTAACCCCCGGAGGGGGCGTGGCTACACCTTC	CASNPRRGRGYTF
TRBJ2-1	.	.	TRBV6-5	TGTGCCAGCAGTTACTCGTTCGGGGTCACCTACAATGAGCAGTTCTTC	CASSYSFGVTYNEQFF
TRBJ2-2	TRBD1	few	TRBV27	TGTGCCAGCAGTTTAAGGGGGCCAAGGCTAACCGGGGAGCTGTTTTTT	CASSLRGPRLTGELFF
TRBJ2-5	TRBD2	few	TRBV4-1	TGCGCCAGCAGCCAAGATGGGTCGGGAGGGGAGACCCAGTACTTC	CASSQDGSGGETQYF
TRBJ2-3	.	.	TRBV9	TGTGCCAGCAGCGTGGGACACGCAACCACAGATACGCAGTATTTT	CASSVGHATTDTQYF
TRBJ2-1	.	few	TRBV30	TGTGCCTGGAGTCGCAGACAGGAGCCCTACAATGAGCAGTTCTTC	CAWSRRQEPYNEQFF
TRBJ2-1	TRBD2	.	TRBV15	TGTGCCACCAGCAGAGATCCCCGGACTAGCACTGAGCAGTTCTTC	CATSRDPRTSTEQFF
TRBJ2-7	TRBD2	.	TRBV28	TGTGCCAGCAGTTTATGGGCGCTAGCGGGGGGCTACGAGCAGTACTTC	CASSLWALAGGYEQYF
TRBJ2-5	.	few	TRBV5-1	TGCGCCAGCAGCTTAGGGCCTCCAGGGGAAGAGACCCAGTACTTC	CASSLGPPGEETQYF
TRBJ2-1	TRBD1	.	TRBV5-1	TGCGCCAGCAGCTTGGAGGGACAGAACAATGAGCAGTTCTTC	CASSLEGQNNEQFF
TRBJ1-5	.	once	TRBV7-9	TGTGCCAGCAGCTTAGATAGGGATGAGGGTTATCAGCCCCAGCATTTT	CASSLDRDEGYQPQHF
TRBJ2-6	.	.	TRBV7-2	TGTGCCAGCAGCTTCGCTGGGGCCAACGTCCTGACTTTC	CASSFAGANVLTF
TRBJ1-5	TRBD1	few	TRBV27	TGTGCCAGCAGTACATACAGGGGAAATAGCAATCAGCCCCAGCATTTT	CASSTYRGNSNQPQHF
TRBJ2-5	TRBD1	.	TRBV15	TGTGCCACCAGCAGCTACGGACAGGGGGAGACCCAGTACTTC	CATSSYGQGETQYF
TRBJ1-2	.	few	TRBV18	TGTGCCAGCTCACTCGACATCCTCTATGGCTACACCTTC	CASSLDILYGYTF